This T cell receptor beta chain was sequenced during a study of a mutant IDH1 vaccine in newly diagnosed glioma. Across the study: Vaccination was launched 4-6 weeks after radiotherapy alone, or with temozolomide cycles. Treatment recipients were roughly 62% male and approximately 40% female, and their mean age was about 40 years. Study results and caveats: Pseudoprogression apparently lacked any relation to changes in top peripheral T cell clonotypes.

Time point meaning: week 35, safety follow-up. A 20-mer mutant IDH1 peptide at 300 ug was injected subcutaneously with topical imiquimod. Eight vaccinations went to patients in weeks 1, 3, 5, 7, 11, 15, 19, 23. With regard to this clone: Antigen: not known.

TCRdb keeps only in-frame clones here, not all; method: immunoSEQ multiplex PCR. The table lists about 27,000 clones, approximately 82% of them singletons. Per germline, CDR1 SGHAT and CDR2 FQNNGV. The CDR3 totals 17 residues. Losses at the gene ends were 6 bases for V and 4 bases for J; bases not matched to a gene: 13. The chain couples TRBV11-2 to TRBJ1-1; 11 nucleotides agree with TRBD1. The TCR comes from a man aged 25 to 45 with glioma. This specimen consisted of PBMCs, obtained from a glioma patient whose treatment included an IDH1 peptide vaccine. The CDR3 spells CASRLGWDRGSGTEAFF. The CDR3 nucleotides read TGTGCCAGCAGACTTGGATGGGACAGGGGGAGTGGCACTGAAGCTTTCTTT.